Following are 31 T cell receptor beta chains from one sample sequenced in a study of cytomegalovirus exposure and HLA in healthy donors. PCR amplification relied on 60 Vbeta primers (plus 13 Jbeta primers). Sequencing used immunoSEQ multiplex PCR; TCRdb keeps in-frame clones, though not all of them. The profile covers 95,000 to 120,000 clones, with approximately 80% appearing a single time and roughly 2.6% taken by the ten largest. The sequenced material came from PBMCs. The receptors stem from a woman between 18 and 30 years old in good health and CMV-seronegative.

The CDR3 DNA follows: TGTGCCAGCAGATCCTCCCAAGGGGGCGACGCTTTCTTT. Protein: CASRSSQGGDAFF. J is TRBJ1-1 and V is TRBV28, with 7 positions matching TRBD1. The CDR3 extends over 13 amino acids. CDR1 and CDR2 from the germline V gene are MDHEN and SYDVKM. With 6 bases clipped from V and 11 bases from J, the junction kept 12 bases outside the gene matches.

CDR3 coding DNA: TGTGCCAGCAGCTTAGGGGACACCCTTCTGCCCCAGCATTTT. Residues: CASSLGDTLLPQHF. The chain couples TRBV11-2 to TRBJ1-5; tentatively, D is TRBD1 (6 bases). CDR3 length: 14 residues. V shed 1 base and J shed 9 bases, with 13 bases lying between them. CDR1 is SGHAT and CDR2 is FQNNGV in the germline V gene.

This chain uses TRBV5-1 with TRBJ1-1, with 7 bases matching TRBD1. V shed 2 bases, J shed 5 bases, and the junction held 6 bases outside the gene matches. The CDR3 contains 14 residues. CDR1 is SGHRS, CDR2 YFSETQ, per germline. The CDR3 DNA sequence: TGCGCCAGCAGCTTTCGACAGGGAGGAACTGAAGCTTTCTTT. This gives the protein CASSFRQGGTEAFF.

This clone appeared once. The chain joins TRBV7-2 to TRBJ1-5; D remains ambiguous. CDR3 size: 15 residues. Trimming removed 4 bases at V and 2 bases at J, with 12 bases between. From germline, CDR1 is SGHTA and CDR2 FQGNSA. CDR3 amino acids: CASSWEGSGNQPQHF. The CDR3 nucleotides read TGTGCCAGCAGCTGGGAGGGTAGCGGCAATCAGCCCCAGCATTTT.

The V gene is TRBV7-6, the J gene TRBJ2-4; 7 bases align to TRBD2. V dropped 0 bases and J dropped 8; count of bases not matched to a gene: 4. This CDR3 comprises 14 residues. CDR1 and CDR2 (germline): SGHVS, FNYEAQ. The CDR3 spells CASSLAGGRDIQYF. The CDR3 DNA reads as TGTGCCAGCAGCTTAGCGGGGGGGAGGGACATTCAGTACTTC.

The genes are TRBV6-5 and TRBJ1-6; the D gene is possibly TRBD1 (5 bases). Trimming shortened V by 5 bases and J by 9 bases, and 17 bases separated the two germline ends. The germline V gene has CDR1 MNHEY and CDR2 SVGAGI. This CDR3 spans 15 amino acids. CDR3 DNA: TGTGCCAGCAGTACCGGCACTCTGGGGGGTTCACCCCTCCACTTT. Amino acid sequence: CASSTGTLGGSPLHF.

CDR3 region: CASSRPGQGYTIYF. CDR3 in DNA: TGTGCCAGCAGTCGTCCGGGACAGGGATACACCATATATTTT. This sequence joins TRBV7-9 and TRBJ1-3, with 9 bases fitting TRBD1. V was pared by 6 bases and J by 8 bases, with 8 bases of the junction left unmatched. The CDR3 contains 14 residues. The germline gives CDR1 SEHNR, CDR2 FQNEAQ (reference sequence).

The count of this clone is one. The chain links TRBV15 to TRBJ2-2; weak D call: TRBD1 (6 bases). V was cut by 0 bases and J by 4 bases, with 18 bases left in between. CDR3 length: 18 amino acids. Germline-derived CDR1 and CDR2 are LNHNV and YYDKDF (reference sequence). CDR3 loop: CATSRDPPTGMVTGELFF. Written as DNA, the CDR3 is TGTGCCACCAGCAGAGATCCCCCAACAGGGATGGTCACCGGGGAGCTGTTTTTT.

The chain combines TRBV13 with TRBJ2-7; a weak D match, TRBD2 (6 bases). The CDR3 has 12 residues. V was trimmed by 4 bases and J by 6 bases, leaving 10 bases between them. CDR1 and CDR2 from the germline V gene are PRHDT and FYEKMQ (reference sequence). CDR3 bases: TGTGCCAGCAGCTCACTAGCCTCCGAGCAGTACGTC. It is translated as CASSSLASEQYV.

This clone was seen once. The CDR3 loop is CASSPSQGTANYGYTF. The CDR3 nucleotides read TGTGCCAGCTCGCCGAGTCAGGGAACCGCTAACTATGGCTACACCTTC. The chain recombines TRBV18 with TRBJ1-2, with D possibly TRBD1 on 5 matching bases. V lost 6 bases to trimming and J lost 0 bases, with 17 bases between them. Germline V gene lookup returns CDR1 KGHSH and CDR2 LQKENI. The CDR3 length is 16 residues.

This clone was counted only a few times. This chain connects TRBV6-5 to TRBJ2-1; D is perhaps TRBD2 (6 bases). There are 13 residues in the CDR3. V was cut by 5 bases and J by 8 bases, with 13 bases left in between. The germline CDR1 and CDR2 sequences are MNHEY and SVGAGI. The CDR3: CASSASTSYEQFF. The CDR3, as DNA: TGTGCCAGCAGTGCCTCGACTAGTTATGAGCAGTTCTTC.

The CDR3 loop reads CASSPQGGLQPQHF. Written as DNA, the CDR3 is TGTGCCAGCAGTCCCCAGGGGGGTTTGCAGCCCCAGCATTTT. This chain links TRBV27 with TRBJ1-5; the match to TRBD1 covers 7 bases. V was pared by 5 bases and J by 7 bases, with 8 bases of the junction left unmatched. Germline V gives CDR1 MNHEY, CDR2 SMNVEV (reference sequence). This CDR3 is 14 amino acids long.

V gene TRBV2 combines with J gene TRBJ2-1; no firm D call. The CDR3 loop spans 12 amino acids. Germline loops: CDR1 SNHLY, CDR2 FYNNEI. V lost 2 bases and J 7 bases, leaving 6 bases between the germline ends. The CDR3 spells CASSENGNEQFF. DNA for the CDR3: TGTGCCAGCAGTGAAAACGGGAATGAGCAGTTCTTC.

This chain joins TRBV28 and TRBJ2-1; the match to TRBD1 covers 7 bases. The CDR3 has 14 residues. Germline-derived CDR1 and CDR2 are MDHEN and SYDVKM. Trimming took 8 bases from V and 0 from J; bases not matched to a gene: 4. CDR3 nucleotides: TGTGCCAGCTCGGCAGGGGGCTCCTACAATGAGCAGTTCTTC. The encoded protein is CASSAGGSYNEQFF. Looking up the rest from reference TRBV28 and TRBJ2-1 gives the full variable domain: DVKVTQSSRYLVKRTGEKVFLECVQDMDHENMFWYRQDPGLGLRLIYFSYDVKMKEKGDIPEGYSVSREKKERFSLILESASTNQTSMYLCASSAGGSYNEQFFGPGTRLTVL.

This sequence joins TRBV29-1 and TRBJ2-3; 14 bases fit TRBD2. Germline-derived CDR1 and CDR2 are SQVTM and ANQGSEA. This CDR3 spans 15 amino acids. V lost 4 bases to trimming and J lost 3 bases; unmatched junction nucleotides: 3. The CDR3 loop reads CSVGGLAGDTDTQYF. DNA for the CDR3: TGCAGCGTTGGGGGACTAGCGGGAGATACAGATACGCAGTATTTT.

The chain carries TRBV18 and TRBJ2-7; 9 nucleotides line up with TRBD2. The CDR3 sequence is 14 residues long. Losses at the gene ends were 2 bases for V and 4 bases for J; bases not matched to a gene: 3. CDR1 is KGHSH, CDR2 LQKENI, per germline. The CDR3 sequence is CASSPETSGYEQYF. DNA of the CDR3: TGTGCCAGCTCACCAGAGACTAGCGGATACGAGCAGTACTTC.

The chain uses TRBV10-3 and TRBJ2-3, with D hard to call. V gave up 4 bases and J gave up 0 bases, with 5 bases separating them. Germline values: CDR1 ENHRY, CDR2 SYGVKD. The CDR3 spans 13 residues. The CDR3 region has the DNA TGTGCCATCAGTGCCCCTAGCACAGATACGCAGTATTTT. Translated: CAISAPSTDTQYF.

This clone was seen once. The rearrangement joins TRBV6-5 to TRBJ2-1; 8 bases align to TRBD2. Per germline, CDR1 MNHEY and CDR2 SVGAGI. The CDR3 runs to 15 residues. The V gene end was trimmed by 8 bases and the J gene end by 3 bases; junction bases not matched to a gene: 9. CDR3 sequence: CASLPGGGLYNEQFF. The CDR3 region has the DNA TGTGCCAGCCTCCCCGGGGGGGGTCTCTACAATGAGCAGTTCTTC.

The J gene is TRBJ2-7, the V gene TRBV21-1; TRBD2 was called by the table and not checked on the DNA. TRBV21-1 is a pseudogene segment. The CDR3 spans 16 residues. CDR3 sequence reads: CASSRTFGTSTYEQYV. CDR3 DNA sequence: TGTGCCAGCAGCAGAACCTTCGGGACTAGCACTTACGAGCAGTACGTC.

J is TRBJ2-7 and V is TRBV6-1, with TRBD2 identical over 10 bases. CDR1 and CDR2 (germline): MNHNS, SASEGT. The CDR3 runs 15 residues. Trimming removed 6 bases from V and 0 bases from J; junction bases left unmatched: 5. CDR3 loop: CASSGLAASSYEQYF. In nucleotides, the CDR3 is TGTGCCAGCAGCGGACTAGCGGCTAGCTCCTACGAGCAGTACTTC.

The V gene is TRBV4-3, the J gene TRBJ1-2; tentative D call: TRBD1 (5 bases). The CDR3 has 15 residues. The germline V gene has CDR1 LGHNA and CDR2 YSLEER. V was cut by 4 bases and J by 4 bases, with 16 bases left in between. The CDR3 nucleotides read TGCGCCAGCAGCCGGGGAGGGACCCCTTTCTATGGCTACACCTTC. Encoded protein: CASSRGGTPFYGYTF.

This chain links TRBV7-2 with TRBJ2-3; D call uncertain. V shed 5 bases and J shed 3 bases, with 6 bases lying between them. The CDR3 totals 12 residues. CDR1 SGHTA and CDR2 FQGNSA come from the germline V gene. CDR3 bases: TGTGCCAGCAGCCCGCAGACAGATACGCAGTATTTT. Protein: CASSPQTDTQYF.

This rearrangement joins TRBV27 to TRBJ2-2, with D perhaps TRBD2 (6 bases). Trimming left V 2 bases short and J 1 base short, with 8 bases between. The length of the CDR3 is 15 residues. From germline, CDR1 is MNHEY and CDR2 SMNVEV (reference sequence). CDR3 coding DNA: TGTGCCAGCAGTTTAGGGCGGGGGAACACCGGGGAGCTGTTTTTT. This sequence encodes CASSLGRGNTGELFF.

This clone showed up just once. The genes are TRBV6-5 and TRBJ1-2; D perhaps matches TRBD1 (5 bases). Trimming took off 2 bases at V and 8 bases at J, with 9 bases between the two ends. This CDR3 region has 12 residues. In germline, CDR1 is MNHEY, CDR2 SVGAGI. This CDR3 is CASSYRGGGYTF. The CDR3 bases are TGTGCCAGCAGTTACCGCGGGGGGGGCTACACCTTC.

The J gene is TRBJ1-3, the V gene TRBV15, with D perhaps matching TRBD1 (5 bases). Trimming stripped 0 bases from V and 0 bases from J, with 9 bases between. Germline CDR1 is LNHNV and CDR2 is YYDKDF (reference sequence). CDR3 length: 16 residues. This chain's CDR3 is CATSRDQGSSGNTIYF. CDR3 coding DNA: TGTGCCACCAGCAGAGATCAGGGCAGCTCTGGAAACACCATATATTTT.

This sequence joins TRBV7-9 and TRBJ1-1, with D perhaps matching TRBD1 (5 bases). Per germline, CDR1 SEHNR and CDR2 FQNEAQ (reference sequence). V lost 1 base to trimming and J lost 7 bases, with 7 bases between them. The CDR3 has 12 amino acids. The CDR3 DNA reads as TGTGCCAGCAGCTTAGGAGACAGTGAAGCTTTCTTT. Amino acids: CASSLGDSEAFF.

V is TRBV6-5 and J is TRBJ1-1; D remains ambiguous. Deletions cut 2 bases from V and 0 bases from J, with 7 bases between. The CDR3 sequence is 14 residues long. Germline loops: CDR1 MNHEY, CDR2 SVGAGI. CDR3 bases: TGTGCCAGCAGTTACAGCCTTATGAACACTGAAGCTTTCTTT. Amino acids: CASSYSLMNTEAFF.

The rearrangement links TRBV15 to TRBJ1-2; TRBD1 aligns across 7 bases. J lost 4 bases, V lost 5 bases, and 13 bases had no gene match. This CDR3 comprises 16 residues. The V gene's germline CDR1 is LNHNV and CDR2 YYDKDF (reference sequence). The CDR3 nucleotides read TGTGCCACCAGCCCTGCCGGGACAGAGAAGGCCTATGGCTACACCTTC. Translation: CATSPAGTEKAYGYTF.

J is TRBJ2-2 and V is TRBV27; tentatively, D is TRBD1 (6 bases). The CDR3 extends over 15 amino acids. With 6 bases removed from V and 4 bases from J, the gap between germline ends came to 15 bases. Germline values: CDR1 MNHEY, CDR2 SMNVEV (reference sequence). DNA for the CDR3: TGTGCCAGCAGCCCGGGCAGGGGCCTCACCGGGGAGCTGTTTTTT. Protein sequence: CASSPGRGLTGELFF.

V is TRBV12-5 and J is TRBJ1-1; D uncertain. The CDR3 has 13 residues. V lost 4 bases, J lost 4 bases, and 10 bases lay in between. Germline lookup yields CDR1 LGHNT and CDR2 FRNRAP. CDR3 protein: CASGSLVGTEAFF. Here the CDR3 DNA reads TGTGCTAGTGGTTCCCTAGTGGGCACTGAAGCTTTCTTT.

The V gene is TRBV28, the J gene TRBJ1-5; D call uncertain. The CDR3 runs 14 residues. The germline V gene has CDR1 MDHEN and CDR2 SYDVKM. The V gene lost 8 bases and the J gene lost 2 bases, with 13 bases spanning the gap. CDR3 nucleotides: TGTGCCAGCGGGATAATGGAGGGCAATCAGCCCCAGCATTTT. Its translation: CASGIMEGNQPQHF.